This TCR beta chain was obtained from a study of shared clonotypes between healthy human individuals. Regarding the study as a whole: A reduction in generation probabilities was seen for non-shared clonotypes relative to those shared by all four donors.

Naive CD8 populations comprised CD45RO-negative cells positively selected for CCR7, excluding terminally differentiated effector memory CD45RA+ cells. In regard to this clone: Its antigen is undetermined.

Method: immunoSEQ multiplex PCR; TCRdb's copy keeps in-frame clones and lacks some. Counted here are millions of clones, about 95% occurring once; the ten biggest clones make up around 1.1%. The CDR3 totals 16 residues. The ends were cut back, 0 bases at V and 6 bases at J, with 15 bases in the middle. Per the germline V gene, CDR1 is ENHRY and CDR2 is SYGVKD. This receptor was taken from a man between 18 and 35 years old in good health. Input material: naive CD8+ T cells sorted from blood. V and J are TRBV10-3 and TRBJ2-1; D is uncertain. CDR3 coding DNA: TGTGCCATCAGTGAGTCTCCGGCGAGCACTGCCAATGAGCAGTTCTTC. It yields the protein CAISESPASTANEQFF.